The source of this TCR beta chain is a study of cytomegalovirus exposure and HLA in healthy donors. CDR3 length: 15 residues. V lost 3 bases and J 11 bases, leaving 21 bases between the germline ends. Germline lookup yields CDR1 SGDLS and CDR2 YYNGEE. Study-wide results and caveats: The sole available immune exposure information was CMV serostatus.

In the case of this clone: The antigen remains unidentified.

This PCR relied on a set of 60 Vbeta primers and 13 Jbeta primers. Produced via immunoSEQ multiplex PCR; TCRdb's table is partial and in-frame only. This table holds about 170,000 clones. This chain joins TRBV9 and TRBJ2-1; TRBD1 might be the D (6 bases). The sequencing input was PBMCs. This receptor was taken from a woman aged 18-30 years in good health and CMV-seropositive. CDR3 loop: CASSAGASQSGKQFF. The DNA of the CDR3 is TGTGCCAGCAGCGCAGGGGCAAGCCAGTCGGGGAAGCAGTTCTTC. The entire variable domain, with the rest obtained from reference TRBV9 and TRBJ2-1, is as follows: DSGVTQTPKHLITATGQRVTLRCSPRSGDLSVYWYQQSLDQGLQFLIQYYNGEERAKGNILERFSAQQFPDLHSELNLSSLELGDSALYFCASSAGASQSGKQFFGPGTRLTVL.